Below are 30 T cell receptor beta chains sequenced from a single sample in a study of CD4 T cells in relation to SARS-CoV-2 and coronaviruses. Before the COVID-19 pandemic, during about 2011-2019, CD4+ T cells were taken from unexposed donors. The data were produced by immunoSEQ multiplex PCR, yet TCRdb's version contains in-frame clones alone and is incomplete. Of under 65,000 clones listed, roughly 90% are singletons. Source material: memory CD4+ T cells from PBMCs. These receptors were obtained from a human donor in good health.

CDR3 in DNA: TGTGCCAGCAGTCCGTTTTTAGGGGTCCGTCAGCCCCAGCATTTT. This gives the protein CASSPFLGVRQPQHF. The genes are TRBV27 and TRBJ1-5; tentative D call: TRBD1 (5 bases). Looked up from germline, CDR1 is MNHEY and CDR2 is SMNVEV (reference sequence). This CDR3 is built from 15 residues. The V end lost 5 bases, the J end lost 6 bases, and 17 bases lay between the germline ends.

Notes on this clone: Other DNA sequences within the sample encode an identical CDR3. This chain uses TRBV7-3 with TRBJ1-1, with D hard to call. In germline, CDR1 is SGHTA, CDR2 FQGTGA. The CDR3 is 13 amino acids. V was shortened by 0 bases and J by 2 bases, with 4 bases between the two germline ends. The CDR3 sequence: CASSLTGNTEAFF. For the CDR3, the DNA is TGTGCCAGCAGCTTAACAGGAAACACTGAAGCTTTCTTT.

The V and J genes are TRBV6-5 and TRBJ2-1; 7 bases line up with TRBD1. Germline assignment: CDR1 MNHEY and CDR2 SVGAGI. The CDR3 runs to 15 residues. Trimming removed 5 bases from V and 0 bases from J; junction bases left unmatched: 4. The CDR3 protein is CASSPDRSSYNEQFF. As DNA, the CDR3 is TGTGCCAGCAGTCCGGACAGGAGCTCCTACAATGAGCAGTTCTTC.

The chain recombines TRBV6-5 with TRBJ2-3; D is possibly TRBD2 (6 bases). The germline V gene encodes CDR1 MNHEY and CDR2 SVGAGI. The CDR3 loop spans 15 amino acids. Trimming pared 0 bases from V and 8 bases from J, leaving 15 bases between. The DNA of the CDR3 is TGTGCCAGCAGTTACTCGAGTCTGGAGGGTGGTACGCAGTATTTT. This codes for CASSYSSLEGGTQYF.

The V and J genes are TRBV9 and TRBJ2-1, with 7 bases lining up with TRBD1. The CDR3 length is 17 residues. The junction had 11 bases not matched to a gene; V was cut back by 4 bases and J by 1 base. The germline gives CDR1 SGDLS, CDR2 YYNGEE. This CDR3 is CASSYSTGLGSYNEQFF. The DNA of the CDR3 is TGTGCCAGCAGCTACTCGACAGGGCTTGGGTCCTACAATGAGCAGTTCTTC. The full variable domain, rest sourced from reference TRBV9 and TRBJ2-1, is DSGVTQTPKHLITATGQRVTLRCSPRSGDLSVYWYQQSLDQGLQFLIQYYNGEERAKGNILERFSAQQFPDLHSELNLSSLELGDSALYFCASSYSTGLGSYNEQFFGPGTRLTVL.

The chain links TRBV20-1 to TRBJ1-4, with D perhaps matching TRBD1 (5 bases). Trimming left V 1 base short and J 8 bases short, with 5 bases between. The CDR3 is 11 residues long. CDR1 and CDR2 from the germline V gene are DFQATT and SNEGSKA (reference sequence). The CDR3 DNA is TGCAGTGCTAGAGGGGACGAAAAACTGTTTTTT. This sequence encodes CSARGDEKLFF.

The CDR3 protein is CASRSTPGAGGTEAFF. The CDR3 DNA is TGTGCCAGCAGGTCAACACCAGGGGCCGGTGGCACTGAAGCTTTCTTT. The chain couples TRBV28 to TRBJ1-1; D may be TRBD1 (6 bases). The CDR3 is 16 amino acids. CDR1 is MDHEN and CDR2 is SYDVKM in the germline V gene. Trimming left V 6 bases short and J 4 bases short, with 21 bases between.

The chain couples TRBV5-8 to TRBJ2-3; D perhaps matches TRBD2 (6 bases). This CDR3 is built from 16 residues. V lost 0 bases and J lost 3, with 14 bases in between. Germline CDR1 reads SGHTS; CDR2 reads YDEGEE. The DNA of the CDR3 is TGTGCCAGCAGCTTGGATGCCGTGGGGAGGACAGATACGCAGTATTTT. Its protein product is CASSLDAVGRTDTQYF.

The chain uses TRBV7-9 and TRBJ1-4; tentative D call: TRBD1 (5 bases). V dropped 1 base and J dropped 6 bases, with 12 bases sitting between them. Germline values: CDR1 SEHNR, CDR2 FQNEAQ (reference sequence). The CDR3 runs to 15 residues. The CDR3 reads CASSLEAGRHEKLFF. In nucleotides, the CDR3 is TGTGCCAGCAGCTTAGAGGCAGGGAGGCATGAAAAACTGTTTTTT.

This CDR3 reads CASSLPRDTLAGGQDEQYF. CDR3 coding DNA: TGTGCCAGCAGTTTACCACGGGATACCTTAGCGGGAGGGCAGGACGAGCAGTACTTC. The chain employs TRBV2 and TRBJ2-7; 11 bases align to TRBD2. The CDR3 has 19 amino acids. Germline trimming cut 5 bases from V and 5 bases from J; bases unmatched to any gene: 20. CDR1 and CDR2 from the germline V gene are SNHLY and FYNNEI.

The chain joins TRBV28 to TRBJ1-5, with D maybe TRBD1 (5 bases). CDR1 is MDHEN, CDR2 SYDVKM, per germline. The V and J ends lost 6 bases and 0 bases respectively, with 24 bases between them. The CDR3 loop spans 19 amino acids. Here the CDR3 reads CASSPAGTSSQYSNQPQHF. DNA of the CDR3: TGTGCCAGCAGCCCAGCCGGGACGTCCAGTCAATATAGCAATCAGCCCCAGCATTTT.

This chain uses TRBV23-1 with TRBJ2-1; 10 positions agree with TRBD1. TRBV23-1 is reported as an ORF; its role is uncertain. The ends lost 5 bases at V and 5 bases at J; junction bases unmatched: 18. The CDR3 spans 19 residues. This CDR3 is CASSFSGTGELYGDNEQFF. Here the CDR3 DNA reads TGCGCCAGCAGTTTTTCGGGGACAGGGGAATTGTATGGGGACAATGAGCAGTTCTTC.

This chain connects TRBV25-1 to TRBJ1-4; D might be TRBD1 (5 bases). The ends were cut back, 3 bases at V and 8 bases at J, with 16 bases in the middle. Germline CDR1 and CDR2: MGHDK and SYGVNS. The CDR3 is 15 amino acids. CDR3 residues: CASSEVGGGREKLFF. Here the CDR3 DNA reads TGTGCCAGCAGTGAGGTCGGTGGGGGTAGGGAAAAACTGTTTTTT.

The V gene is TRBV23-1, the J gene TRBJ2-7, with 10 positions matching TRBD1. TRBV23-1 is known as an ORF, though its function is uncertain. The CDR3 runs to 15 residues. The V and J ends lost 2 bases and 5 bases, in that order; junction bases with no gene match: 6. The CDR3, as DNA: TGCGCCAGCAGTCAAAAGACAGGGGGCAAGCACGAGCAGTACTTC. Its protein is CASSQKTGGKHEQYF.

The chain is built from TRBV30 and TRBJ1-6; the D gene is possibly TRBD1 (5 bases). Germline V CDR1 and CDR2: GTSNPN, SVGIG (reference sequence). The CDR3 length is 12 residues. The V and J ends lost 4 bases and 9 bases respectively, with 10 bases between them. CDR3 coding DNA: TGTGCCTGGACGCTAGGGGCTTCACCCCTCCACTTT. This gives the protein CAWTLGASPLHF.

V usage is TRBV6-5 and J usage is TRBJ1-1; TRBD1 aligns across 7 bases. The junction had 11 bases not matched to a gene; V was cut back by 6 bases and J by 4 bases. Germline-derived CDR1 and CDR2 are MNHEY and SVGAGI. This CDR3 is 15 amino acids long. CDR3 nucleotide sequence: TGTGCCAGCAGAGTCTCCAGGGGGGTTGGCACTGAAGCTTTCTTT. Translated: CASRVSRGVGTEAFF.

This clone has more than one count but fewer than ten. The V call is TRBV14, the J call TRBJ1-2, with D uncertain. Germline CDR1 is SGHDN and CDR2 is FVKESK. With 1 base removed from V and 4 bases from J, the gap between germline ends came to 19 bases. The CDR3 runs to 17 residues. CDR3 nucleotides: TGTGCCAGCAGCCAAGCCTATATTGGGGTGAGAGGCTATGGCTACACCTTC. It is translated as CASSQAYIGVRGYGYTF.

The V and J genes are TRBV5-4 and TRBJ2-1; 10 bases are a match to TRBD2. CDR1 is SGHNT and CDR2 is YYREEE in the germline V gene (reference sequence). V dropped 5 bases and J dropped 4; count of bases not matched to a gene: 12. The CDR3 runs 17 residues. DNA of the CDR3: TGTGCCAGCAGTTTAGACCCAGGACTAGCGGAGTACAATGAGCAGTTCTTC. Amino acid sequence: CASSLDPGLAEYNEQFF.

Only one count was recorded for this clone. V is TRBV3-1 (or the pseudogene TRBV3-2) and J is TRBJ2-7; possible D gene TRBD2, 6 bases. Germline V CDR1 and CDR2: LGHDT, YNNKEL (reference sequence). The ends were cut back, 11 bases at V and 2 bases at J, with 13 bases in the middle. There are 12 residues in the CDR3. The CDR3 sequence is CAAEGQTYEQYF. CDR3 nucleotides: TGTGCCGCGGAGGGGCAGACCTACGAGCAGTACTTC.

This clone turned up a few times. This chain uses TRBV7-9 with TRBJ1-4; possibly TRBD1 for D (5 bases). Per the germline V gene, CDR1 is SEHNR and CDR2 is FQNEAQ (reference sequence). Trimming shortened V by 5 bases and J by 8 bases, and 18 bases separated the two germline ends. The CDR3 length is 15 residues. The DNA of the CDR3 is TGTGCCAGCAGCCGTGAGGGGATAGGTAGCGAAAAACTGTTTTTT. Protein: CASSREGIGSEKLFF.

CDR3 in amino acids: CAWSVGAAQETQYF. CDR3 nucleotides: TGTGCCTGGAGTGTAGGAGCGGCTCAAGAGACCCAGTACTTC. V usage is TRBV30 and J usage is TRBJ2-5; tentative D call: TRBD2 (5 bases). The CDR3 covers 14 residues. V lost 0 bases and J 2 bases, leaving 10 bases between the germline ends. The germline V gene encodes CDR1 GTSNPN and CDR2 SVGIG (reference sequence).

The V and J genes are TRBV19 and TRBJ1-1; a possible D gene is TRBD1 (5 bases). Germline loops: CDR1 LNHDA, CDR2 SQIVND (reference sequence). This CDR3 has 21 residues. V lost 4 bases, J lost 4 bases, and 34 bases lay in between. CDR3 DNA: TGTGCCAGTAGTACCCAACGAAACCTCCACGGGACCATCCTCCGAGGCACTGAAGCTTTCTTT. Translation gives CASSTQRNLHGTILRGTEAFF. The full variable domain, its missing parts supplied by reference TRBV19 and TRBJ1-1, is DGGITQSPKYLFRKEGQNVTLSCEQNLNHDAMYWYRQDPGQGLRLIYYSQIVNDFQKGDIAEGYSVSREKKESFPLTVTSAQKNPTAFYLCASSTQRNLHGTILRGTEAFFGQGTRLTVV.

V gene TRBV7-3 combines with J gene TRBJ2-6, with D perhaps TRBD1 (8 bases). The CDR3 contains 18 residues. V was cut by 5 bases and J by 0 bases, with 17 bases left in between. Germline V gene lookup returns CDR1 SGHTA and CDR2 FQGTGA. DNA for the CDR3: TGTGCCAGCAGCCAACAGGGGGGGGGCGCCTCTGGGGCCAACGTCCTGACTTTC. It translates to CASSQQGGGASGANVLTF.

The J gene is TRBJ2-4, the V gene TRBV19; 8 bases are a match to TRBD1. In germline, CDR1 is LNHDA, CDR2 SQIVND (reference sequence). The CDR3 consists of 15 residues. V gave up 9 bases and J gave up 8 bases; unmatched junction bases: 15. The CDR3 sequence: CASQNRGRGHDIQYF. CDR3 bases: TGTGCCAGCCAAAACCGTGGCAGGGGGCATGACATTCAGTACTTC.

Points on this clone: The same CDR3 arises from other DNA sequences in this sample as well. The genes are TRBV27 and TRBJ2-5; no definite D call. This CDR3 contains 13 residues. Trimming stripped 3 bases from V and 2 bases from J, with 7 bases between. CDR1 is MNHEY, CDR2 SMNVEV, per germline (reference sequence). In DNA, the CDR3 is TGTGCCAGCAGTTTTGGAAAACAAGAGACCCAGTACTTC. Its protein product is CASSFGKQETQYF.

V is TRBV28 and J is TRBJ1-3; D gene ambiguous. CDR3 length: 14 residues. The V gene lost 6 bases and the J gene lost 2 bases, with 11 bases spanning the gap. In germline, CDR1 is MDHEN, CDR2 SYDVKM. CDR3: CASRGGGTGNTIYF. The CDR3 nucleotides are TGTGCCAGCAGGGGAGGCGGGACTGGAAACACCATATATTTT.

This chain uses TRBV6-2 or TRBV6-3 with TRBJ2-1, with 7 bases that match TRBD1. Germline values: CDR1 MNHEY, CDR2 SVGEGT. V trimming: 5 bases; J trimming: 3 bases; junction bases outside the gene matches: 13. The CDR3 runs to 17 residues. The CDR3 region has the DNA TGTGCCAGCAGTACTCACCGGACAGGCCTTTACTACAATGAGCAGTTCTTC. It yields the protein CASSTHRTGLYYNEQFF.

The CDR3 here is CASSSLGSGSTDTQYF. The CDR3 DNA reads as TGTGCCAGCAGTTCCCTTGGGAGCGGGAGCACAGATACGCAGTATTTT. The V call is TRBV6-2 or TRBV6-3, the J call TRBJ2-3; D may be TRBD2 (6 bases). The germline V and J ends were trimmed by 4 bases and 0 bases, with 14 bases remaining between them. This CDR3 is built from 16 residues. Germline assignment: CDR1 MNHEY and CDR2 SVGEGT.

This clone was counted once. CDR3 DNA: TGCGCCAGTACGGGACTAGCGAACACAGATACGCAGTATTTT. Protein: CASTGLANTDTQYF. V gene TRBV5-1 combines with J gene TRBJ2-3; 10 bases align to TRBD2. The germline V gene has CDR1 SGHRS and CDR2 YFSETQ. The junction had 5 bases not matched to a gene; V was cut back by 8 bases and J by 2 bases. The CDR3 runs to 14 residues.

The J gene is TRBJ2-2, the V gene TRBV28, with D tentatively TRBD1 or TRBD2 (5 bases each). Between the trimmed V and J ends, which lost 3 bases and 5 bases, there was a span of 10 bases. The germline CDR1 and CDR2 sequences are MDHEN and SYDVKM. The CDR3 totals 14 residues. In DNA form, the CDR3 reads TGTGCCAGCAGTTTCCGAGGGGAAACCGGGGAGCTGTTTTTT. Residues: CASSFRGETGELFF.